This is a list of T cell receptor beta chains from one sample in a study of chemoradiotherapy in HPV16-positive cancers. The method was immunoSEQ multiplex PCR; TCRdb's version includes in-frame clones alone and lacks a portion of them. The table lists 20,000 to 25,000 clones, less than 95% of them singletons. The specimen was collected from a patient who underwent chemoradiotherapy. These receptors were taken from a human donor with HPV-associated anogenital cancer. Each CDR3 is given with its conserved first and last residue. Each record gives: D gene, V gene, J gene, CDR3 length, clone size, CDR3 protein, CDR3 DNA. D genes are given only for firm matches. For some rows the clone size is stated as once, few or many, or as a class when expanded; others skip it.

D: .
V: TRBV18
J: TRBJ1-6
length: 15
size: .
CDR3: CASSPTGSINSPLHF
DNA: TGTGCCAGCTCACCCACCGGGTCCATTAATTCACCCCTCCACTTT

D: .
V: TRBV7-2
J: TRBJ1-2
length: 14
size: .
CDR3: CASSLVSQPAGYTF
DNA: TGTGCCAGCAGCTTAGTGAGCCAGCCAGCCGGCTACACCTTC

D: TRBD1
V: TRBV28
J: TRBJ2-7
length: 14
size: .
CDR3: CASSRTGVNYEQYF
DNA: TGTGCCAGCAGCCGGACAGGGGTAAACTACGAGCAGTACTTC

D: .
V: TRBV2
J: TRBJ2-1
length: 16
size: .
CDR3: CASSRGQPSRYNEQFF
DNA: TGTGCCAGCAGCCGAGGGCAACCCAGTCGCTACAATGAGCAGTTCTTC

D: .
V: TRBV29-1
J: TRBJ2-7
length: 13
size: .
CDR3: CSVTGRYLGEQYF
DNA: TGCAGCGTTACGGGACGATATTTAGGCGAGCAGTACTTC

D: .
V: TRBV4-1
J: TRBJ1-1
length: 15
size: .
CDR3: CASSLSRDLNTEAFF
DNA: TGCGCCAGCAGCCTAAGCCGGGACTTGAACACTGAAGCTTTCTTT

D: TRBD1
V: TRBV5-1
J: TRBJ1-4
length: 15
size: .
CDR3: CASSSDRAQGEKLFF
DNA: TGCGCCAGCAGCTCGGACAGGGCGCAGGGGGAAAAACTGTTTTTT

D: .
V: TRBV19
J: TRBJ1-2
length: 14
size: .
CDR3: CASSIRQSNYGYTF
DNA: TGTGCCAGTAGTATCCGACAGTCTAACTATGGCTACACCTTC

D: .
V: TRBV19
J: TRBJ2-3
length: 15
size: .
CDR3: CASSISGLFTDTQYF
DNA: TGTGCCAGTAGTATATCAGGACTATTCACAGATACGCAGTATTTT

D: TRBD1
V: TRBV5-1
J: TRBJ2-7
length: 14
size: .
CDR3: CASSWRQGGDEQYF
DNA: TGCGCCAGCAGCTGGCGACAGGGTGGGGACGAGCAGTACTTC

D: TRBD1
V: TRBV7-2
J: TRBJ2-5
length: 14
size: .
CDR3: CASSSRQGEETQYF
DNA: TGTGCCAGCAGCTCTAGACAGGGCGAAGAGACCCAGTACTTC

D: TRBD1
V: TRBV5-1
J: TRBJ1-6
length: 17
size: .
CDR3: CASSLTMPGQGNSPLHF
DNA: TGCGCCAGCAGCCTAACGATGCCGGGACAGGGGAATTCACCCCTCCACTTT

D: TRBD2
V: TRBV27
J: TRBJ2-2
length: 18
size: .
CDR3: CASRTGLVAGSTTGELFF
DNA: TGTGCCAGCAGGACCGGGTTGGTAGCGGGGAGTACTACCGGGGAGCTGTTTTTT

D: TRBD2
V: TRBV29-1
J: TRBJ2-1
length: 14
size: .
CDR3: CSVGLATTYNEQFF
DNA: TGCAGCGTCGGACTAGCGACCACCTACAATGAGCAGTTCTTC

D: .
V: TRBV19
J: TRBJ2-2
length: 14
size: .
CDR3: CASSTPDSTGELFF
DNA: TGTGCCAGTAGTACCCCGGACAGCACCGGGGAGCTGTTTTTT

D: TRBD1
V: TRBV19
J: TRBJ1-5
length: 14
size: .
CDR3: CASRRQGGNQPQHF
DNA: TGTGCCAGTCGTCGACAGGGCGGCAATCAGCCCCAGCATTTT

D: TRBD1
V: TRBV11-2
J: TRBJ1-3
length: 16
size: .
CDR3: CASSLDNRGSGNTIYF
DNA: TGTGCCAGCAGCTTGGACAACAGGGGCTCTGGAAACACCATATATTTT

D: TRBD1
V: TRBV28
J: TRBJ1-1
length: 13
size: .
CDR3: CASSDPPGQEAFF
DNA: TGTGCCAGCAGTGATCCCCCGGGACAGGAAGCTTTCTTT

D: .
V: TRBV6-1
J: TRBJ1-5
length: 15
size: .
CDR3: CASSPITWSNQPQHF
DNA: TGTGCCAGCAGTCCTATAACGTGGAGCAATCAGCCCCAGCATTTT

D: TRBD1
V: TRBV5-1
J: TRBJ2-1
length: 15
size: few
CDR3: CASSLEGTGYNEQFF
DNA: TGCGCCAGCAGCTTGGAAGGGACAGGCTACAATGAGCAGTTCTTC

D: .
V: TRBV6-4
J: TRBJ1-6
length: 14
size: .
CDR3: CASSAEQYNSPLHF
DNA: TGTGCCAGCAGTGCCGAACAATATAATTCACCCCTCCACTTT

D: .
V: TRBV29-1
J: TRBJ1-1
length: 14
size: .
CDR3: CSVVRQTLSTEAFF
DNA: TGCAGCGTAGTTAGACAGACGTTGAGTACTGAAGCTTTCTTT

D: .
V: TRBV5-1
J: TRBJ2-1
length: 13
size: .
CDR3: CASSLAQNNEQFF
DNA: TGCGCCAGCAGCTTGGCACAGAACAATGAGCAGTTCTTC

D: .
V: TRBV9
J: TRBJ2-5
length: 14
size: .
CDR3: CASSPGPVRETQYF
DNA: TGTGCCAGCAGCCCCGGCCCGGTCCGGGAGACCCAGTACTTC

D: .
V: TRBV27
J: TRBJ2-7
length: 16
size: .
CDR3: CASSLSSVVPIYEQYF
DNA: TGTGCCAGCAGTTTATCATCAGTGGTCCCCATCTACGAGCAGTACTTC

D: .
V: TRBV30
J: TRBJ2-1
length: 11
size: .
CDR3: CAWSERTEQFF
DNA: TGTGCCTGGAGTGAGAGGACTGAGCAGTTCTTC

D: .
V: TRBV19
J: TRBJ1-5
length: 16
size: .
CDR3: CASSPLDKPSNQPQHF
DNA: TGTGCCAGTAGTCCTCTCGACAAGCCTAGCAATCAGCCCCAGCATTTT

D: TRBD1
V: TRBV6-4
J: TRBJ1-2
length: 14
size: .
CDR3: CASSPDRGNYGYTF
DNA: TGTGCCAGCAGTCCGGACAGGGGGAACTATGGCTACACCTTC

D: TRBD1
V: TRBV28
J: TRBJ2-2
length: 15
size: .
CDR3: CASTTGSGNTGELFF
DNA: TGTGCCAGCACGACAGGGTCGGGGAACACCGGGGAGCTGTTTTTT

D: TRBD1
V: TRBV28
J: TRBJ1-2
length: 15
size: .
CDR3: CASRATGTGVFGYTF
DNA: TGTGCCAGCAGAGCTACCGGGACAGGGGTTTTCGGCTACACCTTC

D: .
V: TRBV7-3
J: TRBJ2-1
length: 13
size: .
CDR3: CASRSPGKGEQFF
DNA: TGTGCCAGCAGATCGCCGGGGAAAGGTGAGCAGTTCTTC

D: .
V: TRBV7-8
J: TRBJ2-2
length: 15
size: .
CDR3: CASNPREGSTGELFF
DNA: TGTGCCAGCAACCCTAGGGAAGGCAGCACCGGGGAGCTGTTTTTT

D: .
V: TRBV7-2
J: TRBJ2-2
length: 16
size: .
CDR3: CASSLVVSRITGELFF
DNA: TGTGCCAGCAGCTTAGTAGTATCAAGGATCACCGGGGAGCTGTTTTTT

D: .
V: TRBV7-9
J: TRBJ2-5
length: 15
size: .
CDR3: CASSPSAGAGETQYF
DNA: TGTGCCAGCAGCCCGAGCGCAGGGGCTGGGGAGACCCAGTACTTC

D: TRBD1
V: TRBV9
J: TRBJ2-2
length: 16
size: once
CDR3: CASSPTGTGHTGELFF
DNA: TGTGCCAGCAGCCCCACCGGGACAGGCCACACCGGGGAGCTGTTTTTT

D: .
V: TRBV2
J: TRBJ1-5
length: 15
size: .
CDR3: CASKPSGVSNQPQHF
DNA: TGTGCCAGCAAACCCTCGGGGGTGAGCAATCAGCCCCAGCATTTT

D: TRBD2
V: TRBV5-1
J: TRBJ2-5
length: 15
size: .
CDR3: CASMTGTSEKETQYF
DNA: TGCGCCAGCATGACGGGGACTAGTGAAAAAGAGACCCAGTACTTC

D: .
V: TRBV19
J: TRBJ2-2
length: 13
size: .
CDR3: CASSPEGSGELFF
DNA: TGTGCCAGTAGTCCAGAAGGGTCCGGGGAGCTGTTTTTT

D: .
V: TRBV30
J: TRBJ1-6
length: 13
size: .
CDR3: CAWSAGNNSPLHF
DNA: TGTGCCTGGAGTGCTGGGAATAATTCACCCCTCCACTTT

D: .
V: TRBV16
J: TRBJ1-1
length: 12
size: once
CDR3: CASSPGGREAFF
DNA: TGTGCCAGCAGCCCTGGTGGCAGGGAAGCTTTCTTT

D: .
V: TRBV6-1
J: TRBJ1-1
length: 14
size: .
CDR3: CASRDEGIQVEAFF
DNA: TGTGCCAGCAGGGATGAAGGGATTCAGGTTGAAGCTTTCTTT

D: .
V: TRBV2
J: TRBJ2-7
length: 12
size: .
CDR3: CASSEQSYEQYF
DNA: TGTGCCAGCAGTGAACAATCCTACGAGCAGTACTTC

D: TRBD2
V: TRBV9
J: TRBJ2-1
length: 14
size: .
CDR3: CASSDSGRGDEQFF
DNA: TGTGCCAGCAGCGACTCCGGGAGGGGTGACGAGCAGTTCTTC

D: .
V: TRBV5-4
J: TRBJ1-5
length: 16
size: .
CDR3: CASSLREGGEDQPQHF
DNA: TGTGCCAGCAGCCTCCGGGAAGGGGGGGAGGATCAGCCCCAGCATTTT

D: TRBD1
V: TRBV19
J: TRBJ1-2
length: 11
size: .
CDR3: CASGTGYGYTF
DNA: TGTGCCAGTGGGACAGGCTATGGCTACACCTTC

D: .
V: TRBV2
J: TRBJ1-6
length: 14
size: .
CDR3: CASTPEGVGSPLHF
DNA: TGTGCCAGCACCCCGGAAGGAGTGGGATCACCCCTCCACTTT

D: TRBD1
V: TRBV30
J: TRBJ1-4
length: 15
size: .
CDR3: CAWSVGQGLNEKLFF
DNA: TGTGCCTGGAGCGTGGGACAGGGCCTTAATGAAAAACTGTTTTTT

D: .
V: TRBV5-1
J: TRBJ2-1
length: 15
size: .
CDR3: CASNSGGTSYNEQFF
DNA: TGCGCCAGCAATTCCGGGGGGACATCCTACAATGAGCAGTTCTTC

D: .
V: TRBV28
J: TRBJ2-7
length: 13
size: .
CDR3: CASSRGWNYEQYF
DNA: TGTGCCAGCAGCCGGGGGTGGAACTACGAGCAGTACTTC

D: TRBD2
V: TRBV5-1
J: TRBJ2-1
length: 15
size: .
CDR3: CASSSVAGSYNEQFF
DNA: TGCGCCAGCAGCTCTGTAGCGGGCTCCTACAATGAGCAGTTCTTC

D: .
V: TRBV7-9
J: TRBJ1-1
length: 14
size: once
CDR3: CASRFSEPNTEAFF
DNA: TGTGCCAGCAGGTTTTCAGAGCCCAACACTGAAGCTTTCTTT

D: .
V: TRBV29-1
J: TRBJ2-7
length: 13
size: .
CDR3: CSVEEASPYEQYF
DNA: TGCAGCGTTGAAGAGGCCAGTCCCTACGAGCAGTACTTC

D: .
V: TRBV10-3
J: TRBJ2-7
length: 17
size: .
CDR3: CAIRVMRTGNDPYEQYF
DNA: TGTGCCATCAGGGTAATGAGGACGGGAAACGACCCCTACGAGCAGTACTTC

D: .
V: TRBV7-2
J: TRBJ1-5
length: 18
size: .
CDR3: CASSLPPGTGDSNQPQHF
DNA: TGTGCCAGCAGCTTACCCCCAGGGACGGGTGATAGCAATCAGCCCCAGCATTTT

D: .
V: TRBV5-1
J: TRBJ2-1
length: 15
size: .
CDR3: CASSWGLTTYNEQFF
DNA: TGCGCCAGCAGCTGGGGCTTGACAACCTACAATGAGCAGTTCTTC